The rows below give T cell receptor beta chains drawn from one sample of a study of blood T cell repertoires in COVID-19. Produced via immunoSEQ multiplex PCR; TCRdb's table is partial and in-frame only. The data hold 80,000 to 100,000 clones, with around 75% observed a single time. Sample: peripheral blood. These receptors were collected from an elderly woman with active or convalescent COVID-19. The CDR3 runs from the conserved cysteine through the conserved F or W. A D gene is named only where the DNA matches it firmly. Part of the rows lack a size; the others show once, few, many or a class for expanded clones.

>NA|TRBV18|TRBJ1-1|NA
TGTGCCAGCTCCCTGGAGGGTATGAACACTGAAGCTTTCTTT
CASSLEGMNTEAFF
>NA|TRBV6-1|TRBJ2-6|TRBD1
TGTGCCAGCAGTGAAGAGGGGGCGGGGGCCAACGTCCTGACTTTC
CASSEEGAGANVLTF
>NA|TRBV9|TRBJ1-1|NA
TGTGCCAGCAGCGTAGGGACAGTCGGCGGGACTGAAGCTTTCTTT
CASSVGTVGGTEAFF
>NA|TRBV30|TRBJ2-5|NA
TGTGCCTGGAGTGTAGGCGGACTTCACGGGACCCAGTACTTC
CAWSVGGLHGTQYF
>NA|TRBV5-1|TRBJ2-5|TRBD1
TGCGCCAGCAGCTTCGGACAGGGAGGCGAGACCCAGTACTTC
CASSFGQGGETQYF
>NA|TRBV6-2/TRBV6-3|TRBJ2-3|TRBD2
TGTGCCAGCAGTAAAGGACTAGCGGGAGGACCTAGCACAGATACGCAGTATTTT
CASSKGLAGGPSTDTQYF
>NA|TRBV7-2|TRBJ2-5|TRBD2
TGTGCCAGCAGCCGGAGCGGGACGGAGACCCAGTACTTC
CASSRSGTETQYF
>once|TRBV5-1|TRBJ1-1|NA
TGCGCCAGCAGGACCCAGGGGACGAACACTGAAGCTTTCTTT
CASRTQGTNTEAFF
>NA|TRBV30|TRBJ2-2|TRBD2
TGTGCCTGGACCAGCGGGGGGGTCAACACCGGGGAGCTGTTTTTT
CAWTSGGVNTGELFF
>few|TRBV9|TRBJ1-5|NA
TGTGCCAGCAGCGGAGGACAGAGCAATCAGCCCCAGCATTTT
CASSGGQSNQPQHF
>few|TRBV5-1|TRBJ2-2|NA
TGCGCCAGCAGCTTAACGAGGACCGGGGAGCTGTTTTTT
CASSLTRTGELFF
>NA|TRBV7-2|TRBJ2-3|TRBD1
TGTGCCAGCAGCCCCCCGGGACAGGGGGCAGATACGCAGTATTTT
CASSPPGQGADTQYF
>NA|TRBV11-2|TRBJ2-1|TRBD2
TGTGCCAGCAGCTTCAGTAGCGGGAGGGCCAATGAGCAGTTCTTC
CASSFSSGRANEQFF
>NA|TRBV19|TRBJ2-1|TRBD2
TGTGCCAGTAGCCCTGGGCTAGCGGGGACAAATGAGCAGTTCTTC
CASSPGLAGTNEQFF
>NA|TRBV3-1/TRBV3-2|TRBJ1-1|NA
TGTGCCAGCAGTCCAAGCCCAGCCAACAGTGAAGCTTTCTTT
CASSPSPANSEAFF
>many|TRBV4-2|TRBJ2-4|TRBD1
TGTGCCAGCAGCCAAGGGACAGGGGCCAACATTCAGTACTTC
CASSQGTGANIQYF
>NA|TRBV4-2|TRBJ2-4|NA
TGTGCCAGCAGCCAAGATGAGGGGCTAGCGCTAGCCAAAAACATTCAGTACTTC
CASSQDEGLALAKNIQYF
>NA|TRBV12-3/TRBV12-4|TRBJ1-1|TRBD1
TGTGCCAGCTCAGGGGGCGCGAACACTGAAGCTTTCTTT
CASSGGANTEAFF
>NA|TRBV6-6|TRBJ2-7|NA
TGTGCCAGCTCCCCCGGCTCCTACGAGCAGTACTTC
CASSPGSYEQYF
>NA|TRBV6-2/TRBV6-3|TRBJ1-3|TRBD1
TGTGCCAGCAGTCGGGACAGACAAACCACCTACTCTGGAAACACCATATATTTT
CASSRDRQTTYSGNTIYF
>NA|TRBV5-1|TRBJ1-4|NA
TGCGCCAGCAGCTTGGAGGGGGCAACTAATGAAAAACTGTTTTTT
CASSLEGATNEKLFF
>NA|TRBV30|TRBJ2-1|NA
TGTGCCTGGAGACCCCAGGGGGCGGGGGGGTCCTACAATGAGCAGTTCTTC
CAWRPQGAGGSYNEQFF
>few|TRBV4-3|TRBJ2-2|NA
TGCGCCAGCAGCCAAGATAAATGGGAGAGCACCGGGGAGCTGTTTTTT
CASSQDKWESTGELFF
>NA|TRBV7-8|TRBJ2-2|NA
TGTGCCAGCAGCTTAGGAGGGAGGGGGGAGCTGTTTTTT
CASSLGGRGELFF
>NA|TRBV5-4|TRBJ2-1|TRBD2
TGTGCCAGCAGCGCAAGCGGGAGGGCCAGTTCCTTCGCCAATGAGCAGTTCTTC
CASSASGRASSFANEQFF
>NA|TRBV10-2|TRBJ2-1|TRBD2
TGCGCCAGCAGTGAGGGACTAGCGGTTTACAATGAGCAGTTCTTC
CASSEGLAVYNEQFF
>few|TRBV5-4|TRBJ1-1|NA
TGTGCCAGCAGCTCCCCCTATAGGGGAGGCACTGAAGCTTTCTTT
CASSSPYRGGTEAFF
>once|TRBV15|TRBJ2-3|TRBD2
TGTGCCACCACGCTCGGGCTAGCGGAATGGGGAGATACGCAGTATTTT
CATTLGLAEWGDTQYF
>once|TRBV19|TRBJ1-1|NA
TGTGCCAGTATCCCCTTACAGGGCGGATTGAACACTGAAGCTTTCTTT
CASIPLQGGLNTEAFF
>NA|TRBV9|TRBJ1-1|TRBD1
TGTGCCAGCAGCGTAGGAACAGGGGGGTTCAATGAAGCTTTCTTT
CASSVGTGGFNEAFF
>NA|TRBV7-8|TRBJ2-1|TRBD2
TGTGCCAGCAGCTTGGGGGCGGGAGGGTACAATGAGCAGTTCTTC
CASSLGAGGYNEQFF
>NA|TRBV5-1|TRBJ2-1|TRBD2
TGCGCCAGCAGCTTGGACGTAGCGGGAGTATACAATGAGCAGTTCTTC
CASSLDVAGVYNEQFF
>NA|TRBV11-1|TRBJ2-3|TRBD2
TGTGCCAGCAGCGGGCGGACTAGCGGCACAGATACGCAGTATTTT
CASSGRTSGTDTQYF
>once|TRBV7-9|TRBJ2-7|TRBD2
TGTGCCAGCAGCATAGGACTAGCGGGGCCCACCGAGCAGTACTTC
CASSIGLAGPTEQYF
>once|TRBV5-4|TRBJ1-5|NA
TGTGCCAGCAGCTCAGGACAGCCCAATCAGCCCCAGCATTTT
CASSSGQPNQPQHF
>NA|TRBV5-5|TRBJ1-1|NA
TGTGCCAGCAGCTTGGGTTGGGCCAACACTGAAGCTTTCTTT
CASSLGWANTEAFF
>NA|TRBV11-2|TRBJ1-2|NA
TGTGCCAGCAGCTCACCGGCGGTCGGCAGGGCTGGGTATGGCTACACCTTC
CASSSPAVGRAGYGYTF
>NA|TRBV4-1|TRBJ2-1|NA
TGCGCCAGCAGCCAAGAGGTGAAGCAATACAATGAGCAGTTCTTC
CASSQEVKQYNEQFF
>NA|TRBV6-5|TRBJ2-7|NA
TGTGCCAGACCCTGGACAGCGGCCTACGAGCAGTACTTC
CARPWTAAYEQYF
>NA|TRBV21-1|TRBJ2-7|NA
TGTGCCAGCAGCAAAGAAGGAGGGACAGGGGGCGACGAGCAGTACTTC
CASSKEGGTGGDEQYF
>NA|TRBV24-1|TRBJ2-7|NA
TGTGCCACCAGTGGAGACAGCTCCTACGAGCAGTACTTC
CATSGDSSYEQYF
>NA|TRBV30|TRBJ1-2|TRBD1
TGTGCCTGGAGTGCCGGACAGGGGGCGCGCGGCTACACCTTC
CAWSAGQGARGYTF
>NA|TRBV29-1|TRBJ1-5|NA
TGCAGCGTTCTGGAGACGGGACAGCCCCAGCATTTT
CSVLETGQPQHF
>NA|TRBV6-2/TRBV6-3|TRBJ2-3|NA
TGTGCCAGCAGTTCAGCGGAGTCAGATACGCAGTATTTT
CASSSAESDTQYF
>NA|TRBV2|TRBJ1-2|TRBD1
TGTGCCAGCAGGGACAAGGGGGCGGCGTATGGCTACACCTTC
CASRDKGAAYGYTF
>few|TRBV5-1|TRBJ1-1|TRBD1
TGCGCCAGCAGCGACAGACAGGGGAAGAACACTGAAGCTTTCTTT
CASSDRQGKNTEAFF
>NA|TRBV5-5|TRBJ1-5|NA
TGTGCCAGCAGCTTGGCTATGTCGCGAAATCAGCCCCAGCATTTT
CASSLAMSRNQPQHF
>NA|TRBV6-2/TRBV6-3|TRBJ1-5|NA
TGTGCCAGCAGTTACCCCCCGACACTCGGGGATCAGCCCCAGCATTTT
CASSYPPTLGDQPQHF
>NA|TRBV19|TRBJ1-5|NA
TGTGCCAGTAGTATAGTTGGGCCATCCAATCAGCCCCAGCATTTT
CASSIVGPSNQPQHF
>NA|TRBV28|TRBJ2-3|NA
TGTGCCAGCAGTTTAGGCTCTCCTTCCCCAGATACGCAGTATTTT
CASSLGSPSPDTQYF